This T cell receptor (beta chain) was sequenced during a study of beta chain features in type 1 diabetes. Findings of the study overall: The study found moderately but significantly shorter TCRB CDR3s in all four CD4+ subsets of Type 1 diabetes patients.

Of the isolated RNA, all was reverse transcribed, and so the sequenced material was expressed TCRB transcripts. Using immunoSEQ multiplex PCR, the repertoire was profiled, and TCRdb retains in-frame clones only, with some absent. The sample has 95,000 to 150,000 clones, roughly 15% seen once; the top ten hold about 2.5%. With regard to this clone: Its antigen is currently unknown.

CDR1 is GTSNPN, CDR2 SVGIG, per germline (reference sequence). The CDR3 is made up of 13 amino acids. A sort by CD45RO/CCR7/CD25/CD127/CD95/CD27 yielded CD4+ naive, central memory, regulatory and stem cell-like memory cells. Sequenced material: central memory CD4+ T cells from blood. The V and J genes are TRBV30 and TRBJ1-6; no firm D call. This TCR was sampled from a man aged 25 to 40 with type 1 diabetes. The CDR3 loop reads CAITTGMGSPLHF. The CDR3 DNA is TGTGCTATAACGACCGGGATGGGGTCACCCCTCCACTTT.